The 17 T cell receptor beta chains below come from one sample, sequenced in a study of CD8+ T cells in alopecia areata (dated by TCRdb to 2016 to 2019). This specimen's time point label, interpreted: baseline before oral tofacitinib. The library was produced with the immunoSEQ multiplex PCR assay. RNA was extracted from all samples and reverse transcribed into cDNA as template for TCR sequencing. Not all clones reach the TCRdb copy of this immuneACCESS table, which keeps in-frame sequences only. Checked studies attribute under half of the gap to unresolved V genes and leave the rest unexplained. Counted in this sample were some 150,000 clones; 40% to 60% of them appeared once. Less than 20% of the sample is taken by the ten largest. Sequencing used CD8+ T cells sorted from blood, obtained at week 0. Receptors originate from a human donor with alopecia areata.

This clone showed up just a few times. V and J are TRBV11-2 and TRBJ2-7; D gene uncertain. Trimming took 2 bases from V and 3 from J, leaving 14 bases between them. This CDR3 has 15 residues. In germline, CDR1 is SGHAT, CDR2 FQNNGV. The CDR3 nucleotides read TGTGCCAGCAGCTTAACGGTGGATAGGAACTACGAGCAGTACTTC. This encodes CASSLTVDRNYEQYF.

This clone was observed a handful of times. The chain employs TRBV7-8 and TRBJ2-7; D perhaps matches TRBD1 (5 bases). CDR3 size: 14 residues. Trimming stripped 1 base from V and 2 bases from J, with 9 bases between. Germline V lookup: CDR1 SGHVS, CDR2 FQNEAQ. For the CDR3, the DNA is TGTGCCAGCAGCTTAGACAGGAGACCCTACGAGCAGTACTTC. This gives the protein CASSLDRRPYEQYF.

This clone occurred a few times. The rearrangement links TRBV13 to TRBJ2-5; D gene ambiguous. V lost 3 bases and J 0 bases, leaving 17 bases between the germline ends. The CDR3 is made up of 17 amino acids. Germline loops: CDR1 PRHDT, CDR2 FYEKMQ (reference sequence). This CDR3 reads CASSLAPRGWHQETQYF. In DNA form, the CDR3 reads TGTGCCAGCAGCTTGGCCCCAAGAGGTTGGCACCAAGAGACCCAGTACTTC.

This clone is large in the sample. V is TRBV19 and J is TRBJ1-1, with 10 positions matching TRBD1. The length of the CDR3 is 13 residues. With V trimmed by 8 bases and J by 5 bases, 5 bases remained unmatched. CDR1 and CDR2 from the germline V gene are LNHDA and SQIVND (reference sequence). The CDR3 nucleotides are TGTGCCAGTTGGGACAGGGGTGAAACTGAAGCTTTCTTT. Translated: CASWDRGETEAFF.

To note about this clone: A far larger clone lies a single base away; this is likely a read error. The CDR3 reads CASSFGQMNTEAFF. CDR3 coding DNA: TGTGCCAGCAGCTTCGGGCAGATGAACACTGAAGCTTTCTTT. This chain uses TRBV7-3 with TRBJ1-1; D remains ambiguous. Germline CDR1 SGHTA, CDR2 FQGTGA. The CDR3 is 14 amino acids. Trimming left V 3 bases short and J 0 bases short, with 8 bases between.

This clone appeared a few times. The DNA of the CDR3 is TGCAGCGTCTCCCAAACCGGGGAGCTGTTTTTT. Protein product: CSVSQTGELFF. This sequence joins TRBV29-1 and TRBJ2-2; no clear D. V dropped 6 bases and J dropped 5 bases, with 7 bases sitting between them. The CDR3 is 11 amino acids. The germline V gene has CDR1 SQVTM and CDR2 ANQGSEA.

The V gene is TRBV4-1, the J gene TRBJ2-3, with a possible D match to TRBD1 (5 bases). In germline, CDR1 is MGHRA, CDR2 YSYEKL. This CDR3 is built from 14 residues. V lost 0 bases, J lost 4 bases, and 8 bases lay in between. The CDR3 loop reads CASSQDRGADTQYF. In nucleotides, the CDR3 is TGCGCCAGCAGCCAAGATAGGGGCGCAGATACGCAGTATTTT.

V gene TRBV9 combines with J gene TRBJ1-5; TRBD1 might be the D (5 bases). V lost 3 bases and J lost 4, with 11 bases in between. Germline lookup yields CDR1 SGDLS and CDR2 YYNGEE. This CDR3 is built from 14 residues. This chain's CDR3 is CASSAGSGNQPQHF. For the CDR3, the DNA is TGTGCCAGCAGCGCAGGGTCAGGGAATCAGCCCCAGCATTTT.

Worth noting for this clone: The junction differs from germline at one of its ends, possibly a read error. The rearrangement links TRBV2 to TRBJ2-1; no reliable D call. The CDR3 has 13 residues. Germline CDR1 and CDR2: SNHLY and FYNNEI. CDR3 sequence (DNA): TGTGCCAGCACTGAAAGCTCCTACAATGAGCAGTTCTTC. It codes for CASTESSYNEQFF.

This clone has only one observation. The chain recombines TRBV30 with TRBJ2-1, with D tentatively TRBD2 (5 bases). The CDR3 sequence is 14 residues long. Deletions cut 0 bases from V and 3 bases from J, with 9 bases between. Looked up from germline, CDR1 is GTSNPN and CDR2 is SVGIG (reference sequence). This CDR3 reads CAWSVQTNYNEQFF. Written as DNA, the CDR3 is TGTGCCTGGAGTGTACAGACTAACTACAATGAGCAGTTCTTC.

Only a few counts were recorded for this clone. The chain combines TRBV7-9 with TRBJ1-4; 8 nucleotides agree with TRBD1. The V segment lost 5 bases and the J segment 0 bases; nucleotides outside the gene matches: 8. Per the germline V gene, CDR1 is SEHNR and CDR2 is FQNEAQ (reference sequence). The CDR3 length is 17 residues. CDR3 sequence reads: CASSQRTGLPTNEKLFF. The CDR3 DNA reads TGTGCCAGCAGCCAAAGGACAGGGCTACCAACTAATGAAAAACTGTTTTTT.

The rearrangement links TRBV19 to TRBJ2-1; D unclear. With 3 bases removed from V and 4 bases from J, the gap between germline ends came to 7 bases. Germline CDR1 LNHDA, CDR2 SQIVND (reference sequence). The CDR3 sequence is 13 residues long. The CDR3 region is CASSIRPYNEQFF. For the CDR3, the DNA is TGTGCCAGTAGTATTCGGCCGTACAATGAGCAGTTCTTC.

This clone came up once. The rearrangement uses TRBV5-1 and TRBJ2-5; TRBD1 is a possible D gene (6 bases). V was clipped by 2 bases and J by 2 bases, with 10 bases between them. Germline CDR1 is SGHRS and CDR2 is YFSETQ. This CDR3 spans 14 amino acids. Here the CDR3 reads CASSFRTEQETQYF. The CDR3 DNA reads as TGCGCCAGCAGCTTCAGGACAGAACAAGAGACCCAGTACTTC.

The gene calls are TRBV7-7 and TRBJ2-1; 14 nucleotides match TRBD2. CDR1 and CDR2 from the germline V gene are SSHAT and FNYEAQ (reference sequence). The CDR3 covers 15 residues. V lost 5 bases to trimming and J lost 6 bases; unmatched junction nucleotides: 3. The CDR3 reads CASSHGTSGGNEQFF. The DNA for the CDR3 is TGTGCCAGCAGCCACGGGACTAGCGGGGGCAATGAGCAGTTCTTC.

V is TRBV7-6 and J is TRBJ2-1; 13 bases match TRBD2. V was clipped by 5 bases and J by 0 bases; unmatched bases: 10. Looked up from germline, CDR1 is SGHVS and CDR2 is FNYEAQ. This CDR3 has 19 amino acids. The CDR3 nucleotides read TGTGCCAGCAGCGTAAGACTAGCGGGGGGCCCTAGCTCCTACAATGAGCAGTTCTTC. Amino acids: CASSVRLAGGPSSYNEQFF.

This clone showed up just a few times. The sample carries other DNA sequences with the same CDR3. The rearrangement links TRBV19 to TRBJ2-7; the match to TRBD2 covers 7 bases. The CDR3 runs to 12 residues. Germline V CDR1 and CDR2: LNHDA, SQIVND (reference sequence). Trimming took 6 bases from V and 3 from J; bases not matched to a gene: 2. The CDR3 DNA is TGTGCCAGTAGCCCTAGCGGCTACGAGCAGTACTTC. Its translation is CASSPSGYEQYF.

This clone was observed a handful of times. This rearrangement joins TRBV29-1 to TRBJ2-1; D uncertain. The CDR3 consists of 11 residues. In germline, CDR1 is SQVTM, CDR2 ANQGSEA. V was pared by 4 bases and J by 8 bases, with 9 bases between. CDR3: CSVGKSDEQFF. In DNA form, the CDR3 reads TGCAGCGTTGGGAAATCCGATGAGCAGTTCTTC.